The 18 T cell receptor beta chains reported below all come from one sample, sequenced in a study of T cells in Graves' hyperthyroidism and ophthalmopathy. Using RNA transcripts as the source, TCR beta CDR3 regions were amplified. HTBI primers were the set used in a first-round RT-PCR of the TCR CDR3. TCRdb reprocessed the multiplex PCR reads with MiXCR, giving one entry per CDR3 protein. The sample carries fewer than 600,000 distinct CDR3 sequences, roughly 15% recorded once. What was sequenced was blood. The receptors derive from a woman in her thirties or forties with Graves' hyperthyroidism.

There are a few counts of this clonotype. The rearrangement uses TRBV4-1 and TRBJ2-1; the match to TRBD2 covers 7 bases. V lost 7 bases and J lost 2; bases outside the gene matches: 5. This CDR3 is 14 amino acids long. Germline assignment: CDR1 MGHRA and CDR2 YSYEKL. In DNA form, the CDR3 reads TGCGCCAGCACAGCGGGAACTGCCTACAATGAGCAGTTCTTC. Protein sequence: CASTAGTAYNEQFF.

This clonotype was found many times. V is TRBV2 and J is TRBJ2-7; D possibly corresponds to TRBD1 (5 bases). Per germline, CDR1 SNHLY and CDR2 FYNNEI. Deletions cut 2 bases from V and 4 bases from J, with 15 bases between. The CDR3 runs 15 residues. CDR3 DNA sequence: TGTGCCAGCAGTGAATCAAAACAGGTTTTTTACGAGCAGTACTTC. Translation gives CASSESKQVFYEQYF.

The chain links TRBV20-1 to TRBJ2-7, with 7 positions matching TRBD2. The CDR3 is 13 residues long. Germline V lookup: CDR1 DFQATT, CDR2 SNEGSKA (reference sequence). The V segment lost 2 bases and the J segment 3 bases; nucleotides outside the gene matches: 4. The CDR3 sequence: CSARPPGGYEQYF. For the CDR3, the DNA is TGCAGTGCTAGACCCCCGGGAGGCTACGAGCAGTACTTC.

This clonotype was detected many times. CDR3 sequence reads: CASSSAGGSGNEKLFF. CDR3 DNA sequence: TGTGCCAGCAGTTCTGCAGGGGGTAGCGGTAATGAAAAACTGTTTTTT. The chain uses TRBV28 and TRBJ1-4; 7 bases are shared with TRBD1. Losses at the gene ends were 4 bases for V and 4 bases for J; bases not matched to a gene: 9. CDR1 and CDR2 from the germline V gene are MDHEN and SYDVKM. There are 16 residues in the CDR3.

This rearrangement joins TRBV2 to TRBJ1-3; D is perhaps TRBD1 (6 bases). This CDR3 region has 12 residues. Germline V lookup: CDR1 SNHLY, CDR2 FYNNEI. The CDR3 DNA follows: TGTGCGAGCGGGGGGCTCGGAAACACCATATATTTT. This sequence encodes CASGGLGNTIYF.

This clonotype was counted a few times. In this CDR3 the conserved last residue, phenylalanine or tryptophan, is missing, so a read error is likely. V and J are TRBV2 and TRBJ1-2; 9 nucleotides align to TRBD1. Germline V gene sequence: CDR1 SNHLY, CDR2 FYNNEI. Germline trimming cut 9 bases from V and 2 bases from J; bases unmatched to any gene: 4. The CDR3 covers 13 residues. Written as DNA, the CDR3 is TGTGCCAGACGACAGGGGGGAAACTATGGCTACACCCTC. This gives the protein CARRQGGNYGYTL.

J is TRBJ2-1 and V is TRBV19, with 11 bases that match TRBD2. J lost 5 bases, V lost 3 bases, and 6 bases had no gene match. The CDR3 covers 16 residues. Germline CDR1 reads LNHDA; CDR2 reads SQIVND (reference sequence). The CDR3 spells CASSIPLAGEDNEQFF. CDR3 DNA sequence: TGTGCCAGTAGTATCCCACTAGCGGGAGAGGACAATGAGCAGTTCTTC.

This clonotype has only one observation. With a much larger clone just one base away, this may be a read error. This chain joins TRBV27 and TRBJ1-2; 10 bases are a match to TRBD1. This CDR3 has 15 residues. Germline values: CDR1 MNHEY, CDR2 SMNVEV (reference sequence). The CDR3 sequence: CTSSLSTGGTHGYTF. The DNA for the CDR3 is TGTACCAGCAGTTTATCGACAGGGGGCACCCATGGCTACACCTTC.

This clonotype showed up many times. The rearrangement joins TRBV6-1 to TRBJ1-2; D call uncertain. The germline CDR1 and CDR2 sequences are MNHNS and SASEGT. This CDR3 is built from 16 residues. The ends were cut back, 5 bases at V and 4 bases at J, with 20 bases in the middle. The CDR3 nucleotides are TGTGCCAGCAGTAGCCCCTTCGAAGAAAGTCCCTATGGCTACACCTTC. Translation: CASSSPFEESPYGYTF.

This clonotype was seen many times. The rearrangement links TRBV2 to TRBJ2-6; D gene unclear. The CDR3 has 18 residues. The germline V gene encodes CDR1 SNHLY and CDR2 FYNNEI. Trimming shortened V by 1 base and J by 0 bases, and 13 bases separated the two germline ends. The CDR3: CASSEVVGKISGANVLTF. CDR3 DNA: TGTGCCAGCAGTGAAGTCGTAGGGAAAATCTCTGGGGCCAACGTCCTGACTTTC.

Turning to this clonotype: This sequence may be a read error, since a much larger clone differs from it by one base. The J gene is TRBJ2-1, the V gene TRBV28; either TRBD1 or TRBD2 may fit D (6 bases each). This CDR3 has 16 residues. In germline, CDR1 is MDHEN, CDR2 SYDVKM. Here the CDR3 DNA reads TGTGCCAGCGGTTTAGATAGCGGACAGAGCTACAATGAGCAGTTCTTC. It specifies CASGLDSGQSYNEQFF.

This clonotype was detected many times. The chain joins TRBV6-1 to TRBJ2-6; D is undetermined. The V end was cut by 5 bases, the J end by 0 bases, with 8 bases between. Germline V lookup: CDR1 MNHNS, CDR2 SASEGT. The CDR3 spans 15 residues. CDR3 residues: CASSYGLSGANVLTF. In nucleotides, the CDR3 is TGTGCCAGCAGTTATGGCCTCTCTGGGGCCAACGTCCTGACTTTC.

The chain couples TRBV30 to TRBJ1-3; 8 bases fit TRBD1. Per germline, CDR1 GTSNPN and CDR2 SVGIG (reference sequence). This CDR3 is 14 amino acids long. After removal of 8 bases from V and 1 base from J, the junction contained 7 bases not matched to a gene. The CDR3 sequence: CALAQGASGNTIYF. The CDR3 region has the DNA TGTGCCCTAGCGCAGGGGGCATCTGGAAACACCATATATTTT.

The rearrangement uses TRBV29-1 and TRBJ2-1, with 8 nucleotides matching TRBD2. Trimming took 5 bases from V and 3 from J; bases not matched to a gene: 9. The CDR3 extends over 15 amino acids. Germline assignment: CDR1 SQVTM and CDR2 ANQGSEA. As DNA, the CDR3 is TGCAGCGTTAATTGGGGTAGCGGGGACTACAATGAGCAGTTCTTC. It codes for CSVNWGSGDYNEQFF.

The chain recombines TRBV25-1 with TRBJ1-5, with 10 bases that match TRBD1. V dropped 9 bases and J dropped 5; count of bases not matched to a gene: 10. Germline loops: CDR1 MGHDK, CDR2 SYGVNS. The CDR3 is 15 residues long. Written as DNA, the CDR3 is TGTGCCAGTATAACCGGGACAGGGGTTTATCAGCCCCAGCATTTT. This translates into CASITGTGVYQPQHF.

This clonotype was seen a few times. The rearrangement uses TRBV9 and TRBJ2-1, with D perhaps TRBD2 (6 bases). The V end was cut by 5 bases, the J end by 4 bases, with 16 bases between. Germline loops: CDR1 SGDLS, CDR2 YYNGEE. This CDR3 is 15 amino acids long. This CDR3 reads CASSDGGNRYNEQFF. The CDR3 DNA is TGTGCCAGCAGTGATGGCGGGAACCGTTACAATGAGCAGTTCTTC.

Details on this clonotype: Since a much larger clone is just one base distant, this may be a read error. The chain couples TRBV5-1 to TRBJ2-1; 12 nucleotides align to TRBD2. Germline loops: CDR1 SGHRS, CDR2 YFSETQ. The CDR3 loop spans 15 amino acids. V shed 3 bases and J 10 bases; nucleotides not matched to a gene: 8. CDR3: CASSYTRTSGNEQFF. CDR3 coding DNA: TGCGCCAGCAGCTATACCAGGACTAGCGGGAACGAGCAGTTCTTC.

This clonotype was seen ten or more times. The chain joins TRBV30 to TRBJ1-1; D gene ambiguous. Between the trimmed V and J ends, which lost 1 base and 2 bases, there was a span of 11 bases. Per the germline V gene, CDR1 is GTSNPN and CDR2 is SVGIG (reference sequence). The CDR3 contains 14 residues. The CDR3, as DNA: TGTGCCTGGAGTGGGGAGGCACTTAACACTGAAGCTTTCTTT. Amino acid sequence: CAWSGEALNTEAFF.